This TCR beta chain was obtained from a study of beta chain features in type 1 diabetes. The J segment lost 7 bases and the V segment lost 3 bases, leaving 6 bases of the junction unmatched. From germline, CDR1 is SGHRS and CDR2 YFSETQ. The length of the CDR3 is 14 residues. Findings of the study overall: More deletions and fewer insertions at VDJ junctions were found in patients with type 1 diabetes. In patients and controls equally, PCR might favor templates that are shorter.

By way of CD45RO/CCR7/CD25/CD127/CD95/CD27, the CD4+ regulatory, stem cell-like memory, central memory and naive cells were sorted. With regard to this clone: Its antigen is still unknown.

Isolated RNA was reverse transcribed in full, so expressed TCRB transcripts were sequenced. Assay used: immunoSEQ multiplex PCR; TCRdb lists only in-frame clones, some missing. In the table there are over 65,000 clones, around a third of which are singletons. The TCR originated in a woman aged 18-29 years in good health. V usage is TRBV5-1 and J usage is TRBJ1-4; TRBD1 aligns across 7 bases. The sequenced material came from stem cell memory CD4+ T cells from blood. The CDR3 region has the DNA TGCGCCAGCAGCTCAGGGGGAGGTCGTGAAAAACTGTTTTTT. Translated: CASSSGGGREKLFF.